This entry concerns a single TCR beta chain. Its antigen is as yet unknown. A read error may account for a junction end that differs from germline. Additional DNA sequences in this sample encode the identical CDR3. This entry comes from a study of CD8+ T cells in alopecia areata. At the level of the study: Treated patients' severity was scored by percentage of affected scalp area.

cDNA reverse transcribed from extracted RNA served as the sequencing template. Profiling relied on immunoSEQ multiplex PCR, and the TCRdb table lists in-frame clones only, not all of them. Found here are around 100,000 clones, less than 60% of them singletons; the top ten hold approximately 3.6%. The CDR3 has 14 amino acids. The germline V gene encodes CDR1 SEHNR and CDR2 FQNEAQ (reference sequence). Notes on the study in general: For patients receiving tofacitinib, scalp clonality and expanded CD8+ clones among the top 100 significantly decreased. Many expanded lesional clones persisted in scalp and blood during tofacitinib treatment.

Treatment denoted: oral pan-JAK inhibitor, 5-10 mg twice daily. Specimens obtained from alopecia areata patients comprised lesional scalp punch biopsies and peripheral blood. This specimen was CD4+ T cells sorted from blood, taken at week 24, from a patient treated with tofacitinib. J is TRBJ1-1 and V is TRBV7-9, with D uncertain. The clonotype originates from a human donor with alopecia areata. The CDR3 loop is CASSFDSRNTEAFF. The CDR3 nucleotides read TGTGCCAGCAGCTTTGATAGCAGGAACACTGAGGCTTTCTTT.